This note documents a single TCR beta chain sequence. This sample was included in a study of blood T cell repertoires in COVID-19. Study information: Samples representing acute and convalescent COVID-19 were sourced from the United States, Italy and Spain. T cells, B-cell-depleted T cells, or PBMCs provided the cDNA or gDNA that served as material.

As originally analysed: Scientists estimated how many nucleated cells there were by amplifying reference gene primers. Libraries were prepared by immunoSEQ multiplex PCR; TCRdb keeps only in-frame clonotypes and omits some of them. Clonal size and the V and J genes are those of that table, whereas D and trimming came from the DNA. There are around 50,000 clones in the sample; roughly 86% occur only once, and 15% to 20% lies in the top ten. This CDR3 contains 16 residues. The germline V gene has CDR1 MNHEY and CDR2 SVGAGI. After removal of 2 bases from V and 0 bases from J, the junction contained 2 bases not matched to a gene.

The source is a man aged 55 to 70 with active or convalescent COVID-19. This chain connects TRBV6-5 to TRBJ2-5, with TRBD1 matching over 11 bases. Sequenced material: peripheral blood. CDR3 nucleotide sequence: TGTGCCAGCAGTTACGGGGGACAGGGGGACCAAGAGACCCAGTACTTC. Encoded protein: CASSYGGQGDQETQYF.